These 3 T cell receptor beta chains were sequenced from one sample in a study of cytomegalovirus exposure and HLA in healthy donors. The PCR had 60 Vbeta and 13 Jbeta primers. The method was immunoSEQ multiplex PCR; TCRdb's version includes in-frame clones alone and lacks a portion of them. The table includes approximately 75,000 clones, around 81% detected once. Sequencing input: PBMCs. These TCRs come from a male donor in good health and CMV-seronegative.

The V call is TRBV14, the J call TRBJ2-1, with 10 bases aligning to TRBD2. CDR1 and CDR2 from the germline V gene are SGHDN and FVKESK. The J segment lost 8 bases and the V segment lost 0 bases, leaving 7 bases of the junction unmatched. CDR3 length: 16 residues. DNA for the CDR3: TGTGCCAGCAGCCAAGAGCCTAGCGGGAGATATGATGAGCAGTTCTTC. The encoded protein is CASSQEPSGRYDEQFF.

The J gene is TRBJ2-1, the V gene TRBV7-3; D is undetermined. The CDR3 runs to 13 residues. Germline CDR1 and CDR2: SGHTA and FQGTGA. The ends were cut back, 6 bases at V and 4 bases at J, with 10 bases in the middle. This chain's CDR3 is CASSPGSYNEQFF. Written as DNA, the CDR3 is TGTGCCAGCAGTCCCGGGTCTTACAATGAGCAGTTCTTC.

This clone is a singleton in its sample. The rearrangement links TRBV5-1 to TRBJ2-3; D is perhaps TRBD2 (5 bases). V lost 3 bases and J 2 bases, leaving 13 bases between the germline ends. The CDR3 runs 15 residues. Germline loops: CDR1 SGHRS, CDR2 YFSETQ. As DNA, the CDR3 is TGCGCCAGCAGCTGGGCGGGCGGGCACACAGATACGCAGTATTTT. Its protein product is CASSWAGGHTDTQYF.